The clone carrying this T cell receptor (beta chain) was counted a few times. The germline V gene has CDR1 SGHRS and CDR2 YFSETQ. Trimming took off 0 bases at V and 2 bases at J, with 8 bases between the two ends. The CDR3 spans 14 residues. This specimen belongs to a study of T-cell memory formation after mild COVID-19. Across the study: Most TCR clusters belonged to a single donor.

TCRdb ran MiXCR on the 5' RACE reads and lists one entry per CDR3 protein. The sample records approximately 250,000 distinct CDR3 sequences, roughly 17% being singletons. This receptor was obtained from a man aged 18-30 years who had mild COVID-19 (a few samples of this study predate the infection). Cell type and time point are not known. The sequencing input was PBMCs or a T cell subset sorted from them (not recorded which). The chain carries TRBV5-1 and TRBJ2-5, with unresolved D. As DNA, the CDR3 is TGCGCCAGCAGCTTGGCCATGGGACAAGAGACCCAGTACTTC. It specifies CASSLAMGQETQYF.